This TCR beta chain is drawn from a study of T cell repertoires in aging, cancer and after chemotherapy. About the research overall: Patients with chronic lymphocytic leukemia were sampled before and after fludarabine- or bendamustine-based chemotherapy. Study-wide points: In cancer patients, declining TCR diversity with age involved lost richness and lost evenness.

A mixed TRB-A/B primer pool amplified rearranged TRB by multiplex touch-down PCR. From the multiplex PCR reads, TCRdb called clonotypes with MiXCR, one entry per CDR3 protein. The data contain under 7,500 distinct CDR3 sequences, about 32% of them seen just once; the ten biggest clones take up around 8.6%. Trimming cost V 7 bases and J 9 bases, with 22 bases left between them. CDR1 and CDR2 from the germline V gene are LNHNV and YYDKDF (reference sequence). This CDR3 contains 15 residues. TCR beta rearrangements were amplified from peripheral blood genomic DNA. This clonotype is classed as medium-sized. Its specificity is not known.

The sequenced sample was blood. This clonotype was obtained from a human donor with a blood cancer. This rearrangement joins TRBV15 to TRBJ2-4; tentatively, D is TRBD1 or TRBD2 (5 bases each). CDR3 residues: CATTPYAGTGSIQYF. In DNA, the CDR3 is TGTGCCACCACCCCGTATGCAGGGACGGGGAGCATTCAGTACTTC. The complete variable domain, with remaining parts taken from reference TRBV15 and TRBJ2-4, reads DAMVIQNPRYQVTQFGKPVTLSCSQTLNHNVMYWYQQKSSQAPKLLFHYYDKDFNNEADTPDNFQSRRPNTSFCFLDIRSPGLGDTAMYLCATTPYAGTGSIQYFGAGTRLSVL.